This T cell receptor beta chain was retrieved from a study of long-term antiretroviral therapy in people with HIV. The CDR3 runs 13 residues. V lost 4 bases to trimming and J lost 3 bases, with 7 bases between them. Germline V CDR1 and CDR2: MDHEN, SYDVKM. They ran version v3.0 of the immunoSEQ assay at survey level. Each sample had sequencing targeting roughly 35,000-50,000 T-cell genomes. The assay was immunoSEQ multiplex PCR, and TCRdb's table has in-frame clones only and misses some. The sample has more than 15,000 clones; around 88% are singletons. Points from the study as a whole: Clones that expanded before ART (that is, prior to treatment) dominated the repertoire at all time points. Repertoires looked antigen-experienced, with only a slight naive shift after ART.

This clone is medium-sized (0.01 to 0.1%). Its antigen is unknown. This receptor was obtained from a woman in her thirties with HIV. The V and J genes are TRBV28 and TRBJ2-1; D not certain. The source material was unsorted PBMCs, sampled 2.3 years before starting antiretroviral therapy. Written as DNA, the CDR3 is TGTGCCAGCAGTTCCGGTGGCTACAATGAGCAGTTCTTC. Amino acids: CASSSGGYNEQFF.